This T cell receptor (beta chain) was identified in a study of memory CD4+ T cells and cytomegalovirus serostatus. Whole-study results and caveats: CD4+ memory repertoires contained about 40% of the roughly 160 reported CMV TCRbeta sequences.

The sort gate was single viable CD3+CD4+CD8-CD45RO+ cells for memory CD4+ T cells. Total CD4+ T cells were enriched by CD4 positive selection. This table comes from immunoSEQ multiplex PCR, and its TCRdb copy is limited to in-frame clones, with some not included. The sample carries around 60,000 clones, 60% to 80% recorded once. As to this clone: Antigen specificity is unknown.

The sequencing sample was made of memory CD4+ T cells from blood. This TCR was sampled from an adult in good health and CMV-seronegative.

The CDR3 region is CASSQGTSGTPYNEQFF. DNA of the CDR3: TGTGCCAGCAGTCAAGGGACTAGCGGGACCCCCTACAATGAGCAGTTCTTC. This rearrangement joins TRBV6-1 to TRBJ2-1, with 13 bases identical to TRBD2. V shed 5 bases, J shed 2 bases, and the junction held 6 bases outside the gene matches. This CDR3 has 17 amino acids. From germline, CDR1 is MNHNS and CDR2 SASEGT.